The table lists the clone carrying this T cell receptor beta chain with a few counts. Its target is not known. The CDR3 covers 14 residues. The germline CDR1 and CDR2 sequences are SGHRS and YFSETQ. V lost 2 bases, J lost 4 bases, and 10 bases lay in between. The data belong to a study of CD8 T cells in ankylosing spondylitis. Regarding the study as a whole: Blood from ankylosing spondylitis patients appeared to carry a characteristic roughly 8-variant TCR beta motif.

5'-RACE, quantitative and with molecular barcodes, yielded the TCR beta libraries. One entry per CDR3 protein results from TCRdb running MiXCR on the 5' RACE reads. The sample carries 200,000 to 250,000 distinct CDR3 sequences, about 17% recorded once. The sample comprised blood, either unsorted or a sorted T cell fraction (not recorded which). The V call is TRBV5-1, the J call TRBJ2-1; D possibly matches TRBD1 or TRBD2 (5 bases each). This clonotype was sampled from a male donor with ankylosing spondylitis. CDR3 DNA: TGCGCCAGCAGCTTCGGGACGGATTACAATGAGCAGTTCTTC. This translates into CASSFGTDYNEQFF.